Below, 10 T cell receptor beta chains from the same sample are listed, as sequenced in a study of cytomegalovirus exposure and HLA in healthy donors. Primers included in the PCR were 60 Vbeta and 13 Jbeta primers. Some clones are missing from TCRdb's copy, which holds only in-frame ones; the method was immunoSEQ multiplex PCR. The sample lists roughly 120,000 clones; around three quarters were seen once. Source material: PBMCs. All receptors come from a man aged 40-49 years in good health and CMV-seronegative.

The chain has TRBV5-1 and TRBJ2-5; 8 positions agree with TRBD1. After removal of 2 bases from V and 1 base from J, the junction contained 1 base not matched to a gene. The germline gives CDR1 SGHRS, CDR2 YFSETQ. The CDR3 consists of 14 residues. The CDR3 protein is CASSLGQGQETQYF. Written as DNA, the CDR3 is TGCGCCAGCAGCTTAGGACAGGGCCAAGAGACCCAGTACTTC.

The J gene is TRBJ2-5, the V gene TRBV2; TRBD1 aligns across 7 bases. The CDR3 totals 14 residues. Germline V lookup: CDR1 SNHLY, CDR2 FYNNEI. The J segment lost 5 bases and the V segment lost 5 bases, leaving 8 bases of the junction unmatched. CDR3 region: CASSPGTVAETQYF. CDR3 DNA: TGTGCCAGCAGTCCCGGGACAGTTGCGGAGACCCAGTACTTC.

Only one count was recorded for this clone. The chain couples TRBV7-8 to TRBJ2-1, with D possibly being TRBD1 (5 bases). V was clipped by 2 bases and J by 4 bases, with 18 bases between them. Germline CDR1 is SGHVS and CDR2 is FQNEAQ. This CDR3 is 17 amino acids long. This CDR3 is CASSLRGVRGGYNEQFF. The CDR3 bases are TGTGCCAGCAGCTTAAGGGGCGTAAGGGGTGGGTACAATGAGCAGTTCTTC. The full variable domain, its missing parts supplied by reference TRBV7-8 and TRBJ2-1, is GAGVSQSPRYKVAKRGQDVALRCDPISGHVSLFWYQQALGQGPEFLTYFQNEAQLDKSGLPSDRFFAERPEGSVSTLKIQRTQQEDSAVYLCASSLRGVRGGYNEQFFGPGTRLTVL.

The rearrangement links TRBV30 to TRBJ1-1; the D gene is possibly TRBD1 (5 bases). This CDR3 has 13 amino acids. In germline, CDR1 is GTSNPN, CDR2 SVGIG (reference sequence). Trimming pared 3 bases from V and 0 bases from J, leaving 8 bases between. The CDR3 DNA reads TGTGCCTGGAGGAGACAGATGAACACTGAAGCTTTCTTT. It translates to CAWRRQMNTEAFF.

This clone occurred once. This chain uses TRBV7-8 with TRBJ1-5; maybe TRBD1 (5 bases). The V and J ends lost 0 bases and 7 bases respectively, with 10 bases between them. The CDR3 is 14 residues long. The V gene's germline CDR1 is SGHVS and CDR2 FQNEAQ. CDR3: CASSLAGARQPQHF. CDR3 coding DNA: TGTGCCAGCAGCTTAGCAGGGGCCCGACAGCCCCAGCATTTT.

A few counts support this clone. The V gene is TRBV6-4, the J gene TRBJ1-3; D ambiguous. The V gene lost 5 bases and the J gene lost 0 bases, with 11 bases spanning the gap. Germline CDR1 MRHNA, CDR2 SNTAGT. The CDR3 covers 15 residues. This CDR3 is CASSLRRDSGNTIYF. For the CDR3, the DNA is TGTGCCAGCAGTTTGAGACGGGACTCTGGAAACACCATATATTTT.

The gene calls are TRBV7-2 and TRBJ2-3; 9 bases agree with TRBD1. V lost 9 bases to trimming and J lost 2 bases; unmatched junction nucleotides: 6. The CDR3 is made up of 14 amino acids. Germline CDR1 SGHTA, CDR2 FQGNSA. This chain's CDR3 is CASDRGGPTDTQYF. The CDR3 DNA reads TGTGCCAGTGACAGGGGGGGCCCCACAGATACGCAGTATTTT.

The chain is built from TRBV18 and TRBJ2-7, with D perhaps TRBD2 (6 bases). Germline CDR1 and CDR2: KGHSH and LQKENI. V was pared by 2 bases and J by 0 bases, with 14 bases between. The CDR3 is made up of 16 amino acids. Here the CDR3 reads CASSPFYDGSSYEQYF. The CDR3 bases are TGTGCCAGCTCACCATTCTACGACGGGAGCTCCTACGAGCAGTACTTC. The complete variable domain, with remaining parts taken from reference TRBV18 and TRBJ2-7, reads NAGVMQNPRHLVRRRGQEARLRCSPMKGHSHVYWYRQLPEEGLKFMVYLQKENIIDESGMPKERFSAEFPKEGPSILRIQQVVRGDSAAYFCASSPFYDGSSYEQYFGPGTRLTVT.

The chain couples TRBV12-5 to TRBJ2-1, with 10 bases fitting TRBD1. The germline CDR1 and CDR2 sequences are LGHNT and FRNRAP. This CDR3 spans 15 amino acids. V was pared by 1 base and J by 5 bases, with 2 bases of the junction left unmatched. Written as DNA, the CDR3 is TGTGCTAGTGGTTTGGGACAGGGGGCAAACAATGAGCAGTTCTTC. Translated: CASGLGQGANNEQFF.

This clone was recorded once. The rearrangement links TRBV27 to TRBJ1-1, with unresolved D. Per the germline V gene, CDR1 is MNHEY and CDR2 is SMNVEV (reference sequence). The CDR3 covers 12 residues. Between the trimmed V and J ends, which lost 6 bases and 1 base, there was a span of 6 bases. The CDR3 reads CASRAQNTEAFF. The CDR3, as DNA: TGTGCCAGCAGAGCTCAGAACACTGAAGCTTTCTTT.